The 3 T cell receptor beta chains below were found in one sample sequenced in a study of cytomegalovirus exposure and HLA in healthy donors (dated by TCRdb to the late 2010s). Receptor amplification or capture employed the immunoSEQ multiplex PCR assay. TCRdb obtained this table from immuneACCESS and retained in-frame rearrangements with V and J assigned. These tables miss some clones; where compared with another copy, unresolved V genes account for less than half of the shortfall, and the remainder is unexplained. This sample is represented by a few hundred thousand clones; 86% of them were singletons. Under 0.95% of the sample comes from the top ten. Sequencing used PBMCs. The receptor set was obtained from a woman between 18 and 29 years old in good health and CMV-seronegative.

This chain connects TRBV27 to TRBJ2-2; perhaps TRBD2 as D (6 bases). This CDR3 has 16 amino acids. Trimming shortened V by 3 bases and J by 4 bases, and 15 bases separated the two germline ends. Germline V gene sequence: CDR1 MNHEY, CDR2 SMNVEV (reference sequence). CDR3 in DNA: TGTGCCAGCAGTTTGATGAGCCCGCGGGGCACCGGGGAGCTGTTTTTT. This codes for CASSLMSPRGTGELFF.

This clone appeared many times. The chain is built from TRBV28 and TRBJ2-1; 12 bases line up with TRBD2. After removal of 3 bases from V and 3 bases from J, the junction contained 3 bases not matched to a gene. The CDR3 is 16 residues long. CDR1 is MDHEN and CDR2 is SYDVKM in the germline V gene. CDR3 loop: CASSFLTSGSYNEQFF. CDR3 coding DNA: TGTGCCAGCAGTTTCTTGACTAGCGGGAGCTACAATGAGCAGTTCTTC.

The rearrangement uses TRBV28 and TRBJ2-2; D perhaps matches TRBD2 (6 bases). V lost 6 bases to trimming and J lost 3 bases, with 17 bases between them. Germline CDR1 reads MDHEN; CDR2 reads SYDVKM. The CDR3 is 16 residues long. CDR3 region: CASSRLQRADTGELFF. The CDR3 DNA follows: TGTGCCAGCAGCCGACTCCAGCGGGCAGACACCGGGGAGCTGTTTTTT.